This is a list of T cell receptor beta chains from one sample in a study of cytomegalovirus exposure and HLA in healthy donors. TCRdb's copy holds only in-frame clones and misses some; the assay was immunoSEQ multiplex PCR. The sample data list approximately 150,000 clones. Sequencing input: PBMCs. The receptors originated from a middle-aged woman in good health and CMV-seronegative. Both conserved end residues are part of each CDR3.

v_call: TRBV9; j_call: TRBJ2-3; cdr3_aa: CASSYTRQGHPTDTQYF
v_call: TRBV7-3; j_call: TRBJ2-1; cdr3_aa: CASSLTSGGPNEQFF
v_call: TRBV7-9; j_call: TRBJ2-2; cdr3_aa: CASLAGGYTGELFF
v_call: TRBV18; j_call: TRBJ1-6; cdr3_aa: CASSPETDSPLHF
v_call: TRBV11-2; j_call: TRBJ2-5; cdr3_aa: CASSPADRGGKETQYF
v_call: TRBV15; j_call: TRBJ1-2; cdr3_aa: CATSNPPERGYTF
v_call: TRBV28; j_call: TRBJ1-4; cdr3_aa: CASSRTGGDWEKLFF
v_call: TRBV9; j_call: TRBJ2-1; cdr3_aa: CASSREDEQFF
v_call: TRBV27; j_call: TRBJ1-2; cdr3_aa: CASSLNPGANYGYTF
v_call: TRBV5-5; j_call: TRBJ2-3; cdr3_aa: CASSLPPSSTDTQYF